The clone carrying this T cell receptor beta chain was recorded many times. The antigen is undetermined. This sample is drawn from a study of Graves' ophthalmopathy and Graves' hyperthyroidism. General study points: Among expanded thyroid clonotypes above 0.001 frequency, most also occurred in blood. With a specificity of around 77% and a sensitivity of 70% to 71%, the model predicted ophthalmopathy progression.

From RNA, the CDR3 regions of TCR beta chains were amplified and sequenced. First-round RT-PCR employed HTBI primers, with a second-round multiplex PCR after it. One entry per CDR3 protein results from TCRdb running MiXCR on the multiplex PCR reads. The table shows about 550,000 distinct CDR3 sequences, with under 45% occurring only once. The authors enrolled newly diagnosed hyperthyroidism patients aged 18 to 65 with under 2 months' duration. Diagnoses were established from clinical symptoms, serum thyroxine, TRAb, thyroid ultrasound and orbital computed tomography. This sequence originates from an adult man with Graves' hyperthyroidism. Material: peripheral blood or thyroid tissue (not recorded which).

In nucleotides, the CDR3 is TGTGCCATCAGTGATGACAGGAACACTGAAGCTTTCTTT. Translation: CAISDDRNTEAFF. V usage is TRBV10-3 and J usage is TRBJ1-1, with a tentative D call TRBD1 (5 bases). Trimming took off 3 bases at V and 1 base at J, with 6 bases between the two ends. The CDR3 has 13 amino acids. Germline-derived CDR1 and CDR2 are ENHRY and SYGVKD.